The 27 T cell receptor beta chains listed next were all sequenced from one sample in a study of cytomegalovirus exposure and HLA in healthy donors. Vbeta (60) and Jbeta (13) primers were used in the PCR. Here immunoSEQ multiplex PCR was the method, and the copy in TCRdb shows in-frame clones only, minus some. The sample lists approximately 140,000 clones; around 80% were seen once. The sample was PBMCs. These receptors were obtained from a man between 40 and 49 years old in good health and CMV-seropositive.

V and J are TRBV10-2 and TRBJ1-5, with D maybe TRBD1 (5 bases). The ends were cut back, 4 bases at V and 5 bases at J, with 9 bases in the middle. CDR3 length equals 13 residues. Germline CDR1 reads WSHSY; CDR2 reads SAAADI. CDR3 sequence reads: CASSGQLHQPQHF. CDR3 DNA sequence: TGCGCCAGCAGTGGACAGCTACATCAGCCCCAGCATTTT.

CDR3 DNA: TGTGCCAGCAGCGATACCCCGACAGCAGTAAACACTGAAGCTTTCTTT. As protein: CASSDTPTAVNTEAFF. This sequence joins TRBV11-3 and TRBJ1-1; a possible D gene is TRBD1 (5 bases). CDR1 SGHNT and CDR2 YENEEA come from the germline V gene. CDR3 length equals 16 residues. The V and J ends lost 5 bases and 2 bases respectively, with 18 bases between them.

The J gene is TRBJ1-2, the V gene TRBV9; no definite D call. Germline V gene sequence: CDR1 SGDLS, CDR2 YYNGEE. This CDR3 is built from 14 residues. The germline V and J ends were trimmed by 0 bases and 10 bases, with 16 bases remaining between them. The CDR3 is CASSVALGSSAYTF. The CDR3 nucleotides read TGTGCCAGCAGCGTAGCTTTGGGCAGTTCGGCCTACACCTTC.

In this sample, this clone turned up a few times. The CDR3 is CASSIEQGRGTDTQYF. The CDR3 bases are TGTGCCAGTAGTATCGAACAGGGTAGGGGCACAGATACGCAGTATTTT. The chain has TRBV19 and TRBJ2-3, with a weak D call TRBD1 (6 bases). The CDR3 is made up of 16 amino acids. Germline V CDR1 and CDR2: LNHDA, SQIVND (reference sequence). V shed 3 bases and J shed 1 base, with 14 bases lying between them.

Only one count was recorded for this clone. This chain links TRBV5-1 with TRBJ2-4, with 8 bases matching TRBD2. In germline, CDR1 is SGHRS, CDR2 YFSETQ. This CDR3 spans 15 amino acids. V trimming: 3 bases; J trimming: 8 bases; junction bases outside the gene matches: 10. The chain's CDR3 is CASSWTPGGRDIQYF. The DNA of the CDR3 is TGCGCCAGCAGCTGGACTCCGGGGGGGCGAGACATTCAGTACTTC.

This chain joins TRBV7-2 and TRBJ2-2, with D possibly being TRBD1 (5 bases). V was clipped by 1 base and J by 6 bases, with 9 bases between them. The V gene's germline CDR1 is SGHTA and CDR2 FQGNSA. This CDR3 region has 14 residues. The CDR3 is CASSLVAGPGELFF. The CDR3 DNA reads TGTGCCAGCAGCTTAGTTGCAGGGCCCGGGGAGCTGTTTTTT.

This chain connects TRBV27 to TRBJ1-5, with no clear D. Trimming left V 3 bases short and J 3 bases short, with 12 bases between. CDR3 length equals 15 residues. Germline lookup yields CDR1 MNHEY and CDR2 SMNVEV (reference sequence). The CDR3 DNA reads TGTGCCAGCAGTTTGGGCTTCCCCAACAATCAGCCCCAGCATTTT. Its translation is CASSLGFPNNQPQHF.

V usage is TRBV7-2 and J usage is TRBJ2-1; 7 bases are a match to TRBD1. CDR3 length: 14 residues. The V gene's germline CDR1 is SGHTA and CDR2 FQGNSA. Trimming took 5 bases from V and 3 from J; bases not matched to a gene: 4. The CDR3 coding sequence is TGTGCCAGCAGCCCTACAGGGGACTACAATGAGCAGTTCTTC. It yields the protein CASSPTGDYNEQFF.

This chain joins TRBV19 and TRBJ1-5; TRBD1 matches 9 bases. V lost 5 bases, J lost 2 bases, and 4 bases stayed unmatched. The CDR3 sequence is 15 residues long. Germline V gene data show CDR1 as LNHDA and CDR2 as SQIVND (reference sequence). The CDR3 reads CASSPWTGGNQPQHF. The CDR3 DNA reads TGTGCCAGTAGTCCCTGGACAGGGGGCAATCAGCCCCAGCATTTT.

The CDR3 here is CASSPTSSGGSYEQYF. CDR3 nucleotides: TGCGCCAGCAGCCCTACCTCTAGCGGGGGTTCCTACGAGCAGTACTTC. The V call is TRBV4-1, the J call TRBJ2-5; 10 bases fit TRBD2. With the DNA end fitting TRBJ2-7 better, the J assignment may be wrong. The germline CDR1 and CDR2 sequences are MGHRA and YSYEKL. The CDR3 is 16 amino acids.

The rearrangement joins TRBV7-2 to TRBJ2-5; TRBD1 might be the D (7 bases). The ends were cut back, 1 base at V and 4 bases at J, with 13 bases in the middle. Germline CDR1 SGHTA, CDR2 FQGNSA. CDR3 length: 15 residues. CDR3 residues: CASSLGQGGGETQYF. The CDR3, as DNA: TGTGCCAGCAGCTTAGGACAGGGAGGAGGAGAGACCCAGTACTTC. The variable domain in full, with the rest retrieved from reference TRBV7-2 and TRBJ2-5, is GAGVSQSPSNKVTEKGKDVELRCDPISGHTALYWYRQSLGQGLEFLIYFQGNSAPDKSGLPSDRFSAERTGGSVSTLTIQRTQQEDSAVYLCASSLGQGGGETQYFGPGTRLLVL.

The gene calls are TRBV4-2 and TRBJ2-2; 11 nucleotides line up with TRBD2. V was clipped by 7 bases and J by 4 bases; unmatched bases: 8. The germline V gene encodes CDR1 LGHNA and CDR2 YNFKEQ. The length of the CDR3 is 16 residues. CDR3 in DNA: TGTGCCAGCATGCTAGCGGGGGGTTACTCCACCGGGGAGCTGTTTTTT. It codes for CASMLAGGYSTGELFF.

In this sample, this clone turned up a few times. J is TRBJ2-1 and V is TRBV5-4; 14 nucleotides match TRBD2. From germline, CDR1 is SGHNT and CDR2 YYREEE (reference sequence). This CDR3 spans 16 amino acids. With V trimmed by 4 bases and J by 8 bases, 8 bases remained unmatched. The CDR3 sequence is CASSPETSGGAYEQFF. DNA of the CDR3: TGTGCCAGCAGCCCCGAGACTAGCGGGGGGGCCTATGAGCAGTTCTTC.

This chain joins TRBV7-2 and TRBJ1-5; D not resolved. CDR1 and CDR2 (germline): SGHTA, FQGNSA. The CDR3 is 14 residues long. Trimming removed 3 bases at V and 1 base at J, with 7 bases between. The CDR3 nucleotides read TGTGCCAGCAGCTTGACGGGGAGCAATCAGCCCCAGCATTTT. As protein: CASSLTGSNQPQHF.

This clone was recorded a few times. V gene TRBV28 combines with J gene TRBJ1-1; 7 nucleotides match TRBD1. CDR1 MDHEN and CDR2 SYDVKM come from the germline V gene. After removal of 6 bases from V and 4 bases from J, the junction contained 2 bases not matched to a gene. The CDR3 has 12 amino acids. The CDR3 sequence is CASRSGGTEAFF. In DNA form, the CDR3 reads TGTGCCAGCAGATCAGGGGGCACTGAAGCTTTCTTT.

The chain couples TRBV28 to TRBJ2-1; TRBD1 matches 7 bases. V gave up 2 bases and J gave up 15 bases; unmatched junction bases: 10. This CDR3 is built from 13 residues. Germline lookup yields CDR1 MDHEN and CDR2 SYDVKM. The CDR3 DNA reads as TGTGCCAGCAGTTTACCCGACAGGGCCCAAGGGTTCTTC. This codes for CASSLPDRAQGFF. The full variable domain, with the rest looked up from reference TRBV28 and TRBJ2-1, is DVKVTQSSRYLVKRTGEKVFLECVQDMDHENMFWYRQDPGLGLRLIYFSYDVKMKEKGDIPEGYSVSREKKERFSLILESASTNQTSMYLCASSLPDRAQGFFGPGTRLTVL.

The V and J genes are TRBV18 and TRBJ2-1; 12 bases map to TRBD2. CDR3 size: 18 residues. Germline values: CDR1 KGHSH, CDR2 LQKENI. The ends lost 1 base at V and 9 bases at J; junction bases unmatched: 13. This CDR3 reads CASSPLLAASGRVGEQFF. CDR3 bases: TGTGCCAGCTCACCACTATTAGCTGCTAGCGGGAGGGTTGGTGAGCAGTTCTTC.

The chain has TRBV9 and TRBJ2-7; unclear D gene. The CDR3 sequence is 15 residues long. Trimming removed 3 bases at V and 2 bases at J, with 15 bases between. Germline values: CDR1 SGDLS, CDR2 YYNGEE. The CDR3 DNA reads TGTGCCAGCAGCGACACCCCCCGGAGAACCTACGAGCAGTACTTC. Protein: CASSDTPRRTYEQYF. Based on the CDR3 plus reference TRBV9 and TRBJ2-7, the full variable domain is DSGVTQTPKHLITATGQRVTLRCSPRSGDLSVYWYQQSLDQGLQFLIQYYNGEERAKGNILERFSAQQFPDLHSELNLSSLELGDSALYFCASSDTPRRTYEQYFGPGTRLTVT.

V is TRBV5-4 and J is TRBJ1-2; possible D gene TRBD1, 5 bases. This CDR3 has 14 amino acids. V dropped 1 base and J dropped 3 bases, with 10 bases sitting between them. Germline V gene sequence: CDR1 SGHNT, CDR2 YYREEE (reference sequence). The CDR3 coding sequence is TGTGCCAGCAGCTTGAGGGCAGGGTACTATGGCTACACCTTC. It translates to CASSLRAGYYGYTF.

This chain links TRBV27 with TRBJ1-4; D gene uncertain. Trimming took off 4 bases at V and 4 bases at J, with 13 bases between the two ends. CDR1 and CDR2 (germline): MNHEY, SMNVEV (reference sequence). CDR3 length: 15 residues. The CDR3 region has the DNA TGTGCCAGCAGTTCCCGTCCGTCGGGTAATGAAAAACTGTTTTTT. It translates to CASSSRPSGNEKLFF.

The V and J genes are TRBV6-5 and TRBJ1-2; maybe TRBD1 (6 bases). The V end lost 6 bases, the J end lost 4 bases, and 15 bases lay between the germline ends. This CDR3 has 14 residues. Germline CDR1 is MNHEY and CDR2 is SVGAGI. This chain's CDR3 is CASRRGSSAYGYTF. The CDR3 DNA sequence: TGTGCCAGCAGGAGGGGGAGTTCGGCCTATGGCTACACCTTC.

The chain has TRBV7-9 and TRBJ2-7; perhaps TRBD1 as D (5 bases). The CDR3 is 12 residues long. CDR1 is SEHNR and CDR2 is FQNEAQ in the germline V gene (reference sequence). Trimming stripped 5 bases from V and 3 bases from J, with 8 bases between. This CDR3 reads CASSADIYEQYF. The CDR3 DNA sequence: TGTGCCAGCAGCGCGGACATCTACGAGCAGTACTTC. The full variable domain, completed using reference TRBV7-9 and TRBJ2-7, is DTGVSQNPRHKITKRGQNVTFRCDPISEHNRLYWYRQTLGQGPEFLTYFQNEAQLEKSRLLSDRFSAERPKGSFSTLEIQRTEQGDSAMYLCASSADIYEQYFGPGTRLTVT.

This chain uses TRBV11-3 with TRBJ2-3, with D perhaps matching TRBD1 (6 bases). This CDR3 has 17 residues. Trimming took 1 base from V and 1 from J, leaving 15 bases between them. The germline gives CDR1 SGHNT, CDR2 YENEEA. Here the CDR3 reads CASSLGVIQGRTDTQYF. Here the CDR3 DNA reads TGTGCCAGCAGCTTAGGGGTAATACAGGGACGCACAGATACGCAGTATTTT.

Note on this clone: Within the sample, other DNA sequences also encode this same CDR3. This rearrangement joins TRBV6-4 to TRBJ1-6; a possible D gene is TRBD1 (5 bases). CDR3 length: 13 residues. The germline gives CDR1 MRHNA, CDR2 SNTAGT. With 5 bases removed from V and 7 bases from J, the gap between germline ends came to 9 bases. The CDR3, as DNA: TGTGCCAGCAGTCGTCAGGGAAATTCACCCCTCCACTTT. Residues: CASSRQGNSPLHF.

This sequence joins TRBV11-2 and TRBJ2-5, with D maybe TRBD2 (5 bases). The CDR3 extends over 15 amino acids. V was clipped by 3 bases and J by 4 bases, with 15 bases between them. Germline V gives CDR1 SGHAT, CDR2 FQNNGV. The CDR3 DNA is TGTGCCAGCAGCTTCGAGGGTACGGGAAGAGAGACCCAGTACTTC. Its translation is CASSFEGTGRETQYF.

This clone was seen only a few times. V usage is TRBV10-1 and J usage is TRBJ2-7; 7 nucleotides agree with TRBD1. Germline CDR1 WNHNN, CDR2 SYGVQD (reference sequence). This CDR3 has 13 residues. Trimming took 4 bases from V and 7 from J; bases not matched to a gene: 7. The CDR3 bases are TGCGCCAGCAGTGGGGGACAGCCAGGAGAGCAGTACTTC. This encodes CASSGGQPGEQYF.

The rearrangement uses TRBV4-3 and TRBJ2-1; TRBD2 agrees at 10 bases. J lost 1 base, V lost 0 bases, and 9 bases had no gene match. CDR1 is LGHNA, CDR2 YSLEER, per germline. This CDR3 is built from 19 residues. The CDR3 loop is CASSQERTSGPGSYNEQFF. CDR3 sequence (DNA): TGCGCCAGCAGCCAAGAACGGACTAGCGGACCTGGGTCCTACAATGAGCAGTTCTTC.